A single sample gave rise to the 31 T cell receptor beta chains below, sequenced in a study of cytomegalovirus exposure and HLA in healthy donors. Primers for the PCR totalled 60 Vbeta and 13 Jbeta. Some clones are missing from TCRdb's copy, which holds only in-frame ones; the method was immunoSEQ multiplex PCR. The sample holds about 160,000 clones, around 80% seen once. Input material: PBMCs. Receptors originate from a woman in her forties or fifties in good health and CMV-seropositive.

The chain is built from TRBV18 and TRBJ2-7; TRBD1 matches 8 bases. CDR1 is KGHSH and CDR2 is LQKENI in the germline V gene. The CDR3 is made up of 14 amino acids. With V trimmed by 0 bases and J by 2 bases, 0 bases remained unmatched. In DNA, the CDR3 is TGTGCCAGCTCACCACCGGACAGGGCCTACGAGCAGTACTTC. Translation: CASSPPDRAYEQYF.

The V gene is TRBV7-2, the J gene TRBJ1-4; D gene ambiguous. CDR1 is SGHTA, CDR2 FQGNSA, per germline. V lost 7 bases to trimming and J lost 1 base, with 16 bases between them. The CDR3 consists of 16 residues. CDR3 sequence (DNA): TGTGCCAGCAATCACCCAAACCGGGGAACTAATGAAAAACTGTTTTTT. Amino acids: CASNHPNRGTNEKLFF.

J is TRBJ2-5 and V is TRBV10-2; 12 nucleotides match TRBD2. The CDR3 extends over 17 amino acids. V dropped 5 bases and J dropped 4; count of bases not matched to a gene: 11. Germline CDR1 reads WSHSY; CDR2 reads SAAADI. CDR3 nucleotides: TGCGCCAGCAGTCTACTCGCTAGCGGGGGGGCCCGAGAGACCCAGTACTTC. Encoded protein: CASSLLASGGARETQYF.

This clone came up a few times. The J gene is TRBJ1-6, the V gene TRBV2, with 8 bases aligning to TRBD1. This CDR3 is built from 14 residues. CDR1 is SNHLY, CDR2 FYNNEI, per germline. Trimming cost V 7 bases and J 9 bases; bases outside gene matches: 8. The CDR3 sequence is CASTDRVDGSPLHF. Here the CDR3 DNA reads TGTGCCAGCACGGACAGGGTGGATGGTTCACCCCTCCACTTT.

The chain joins TRBV19 to TRBJ2-3; TRBD1 might be the D (5 bases). The CDR3 is 14 amino acids. Germline CDR1 LNHDA, CDR2 SQIVND (reference sequence). V shed 1 base and J shed 9 bases, with 14 bases lying between them. As DNA, the CDR3 is TGTGCCAGTAGTATAGTTAGGGGCGAGGACACGCAGTATTTT. Translating gives CASSIVRGEDTQYF.

The CDR3 DNA reads TGTGCCAGCAGCTTCGGTGGCAATCAGCCCCAGCATTTT. The encoded protein is CASSFGGNQPQHF. The V and J genes are TRBV11-2 and TRBJ1-5; D gene uncertain. V lost 3 bases and J 2 bases, leaving 5 bases between the germline ends. Germline lookup yields CDR1 SGHAT and CDR2 FQNNGV. This CDR3 is 13 amino acids long.

The rearrangement links TRBV28 to TRBJ2-2; D remains ambiguous. The CDR3 runs 13 residues. The germline CDR1 and CDR2 sequences are MDHEN and SYDVKM. Trimming removed 8 bases from V and 3 bases from J, with 10 bases in between. Written as DNA, the CDR3 is TGTGCCAGCCGTAGTGTCGACACCGGGGAGCTGTTTTTT. It yields the protein CASRSVDTGELFF. Full variable domain (remainder filled in from reference TRBV28 and TRBJ2-2): DVKVTQSSRYLVKRTGEKVFLECVQDMDHENMFWYRQDPGLGLRLIYFSYDVKMKEKGDIPEGYSVSREKKERFSLILESASTNQTSMYLCASRSVDTGELFFGEGSRLTVL.

This chain links TRBV5-1 with TRBJ1-2; TRBD1 agrees at 7 bases. The J segment lost 1 base and the V segment lost 0 bases, leaving 3 bases of the junction unmatched. The germline V gene encodes CDR1 SGHRS and CDR2 YFSETQ. This CDR3 comprises 15 residues. CDR3 DNA sequence: TGCGCCAGCAGCTTGGGACAGGGCCTTAACTATGGCTACACCTTC. Translating it yields CASSLGQGLNYGYTF.

The rearrangement links TRBV15 to TRBJ1-5; D possibly corresponds to TRBD1 (5 bases). Germline V gene data show CDR1 as LNHNV and CDR2 as YYDKDF (reference sequence). Trimming pared 0 bases from V and 2 bases from J, leaving 8 bases between. The CDR3 is made up of 15 amino acids. CDR3 amino acids: CATSRDPGGNQPQHF. The DNA for the CDR3 is TGTGCCACCAGCAGAGACCCGGGGGGCAATCAGCCCCAGCATTTT.

This rearrangement joins TRBV12-5 to TRBJ1-1; weak D call: TRBD1 (5 bases). V shed 2 bases and J shed 7 bases, with 8 bases lying between them. The CDR3 is made up of 12 amino acids. Germline CDR1 and CDR2: LGHNT and FRNRAP. DNA for the CDR3: TGTGCTAGTGGTTTGAGGGGCAATGAAGCTTTCTTT. It specifies CASGLRGNEAFF.

This chain links TRBV11-2 with TRBJ2-7; tentative D call: TRBD2 (5 bases). This CDR3 has 15 residues. V gave up 7 bases and J gave up 0 bases, with 16 bases separating them. Germline V gives CDR1 SGHAT, CDR2 FQNNGV. CDR3 amino acids: CASTPGGSYSYEQYF. CDR3 sequence (DNA): TGTGCCAGCACCCCAGGAGGCAGCTACTCCTACGAGCAGTACTTC.

V and J are TRBV5-4 and TRBJ2-2; 10 bases are shared with TRBD2. The CDR3 sequence is 16 residues long. In germline, CDR1 is SGHNT, CDR2 YYREEE (reference sequence). V was clipped by 0 bases and J by 4 bases; unmatched bases: 3. CDR3 region: CASSLGLAGVTGELFF. CDR3 nucleotide sequence: TGTGCCAGCAGCTTGGGGCTAGCGGGAGTCACCGGGGAGCTGTTTTTT. Using reference TRBV5-4 and TRBJ2-2 for the parts outside the CDR3, the full variable domain is ETGVTQSPTHLIKTRGQQVTLRCSSQSGHNTVSWYQQALGQGPQFIFQYYREEENGRGNFPPRFSGLQFPNYSSELNVNALELDDSALYLCASSLGLAGVTGELFFGEGSRLTVL.

The CDR3 sequence: CASSHGNRGPYGGYTF. Here the CDR3 DNA reads TGTGCCAGCAGTCATGGGAACAGGGGTCCTTATGGCGGCTACACCTTC. The chain uses TRBV27 and TRBJ1-2; 7 bases align to TRBD1. V trimming: 5 bases; J trimming: 8 bases; junction bases outside the gene matches: 17. The V gene's germline CDR1 is MNHEY and CDR2 SMNVEV (reference sequence). The CDR3 extends over 16 amino acids.

The chain carries TRBV4-3 and TRBJ1-2; 7 bases are shared with TRBD1. Trimming cost V 0 bases and J 4 bases; bases outside gene matches: 5. There are 15 residues in the CDR3. The germline CDR1 and CDR2 sequences are LGHNA and YSLEER. The CDR3 region is CASSQDWGTAYGYTF. In DNA form, the CDR3 reads TGCGCCAGCAGCCAAGATTGGGGGACAGCCTATGGCTACACCTTC.

The chain is built from TRBV11-2 and TRBJ2-5, with 10 positions matching TRBD1. Germline assignment: CDR1 SGHAT and CDR2 FQNNGV. J gave up 2 bases and V 0 bases, and 6 bases lay outside the gene matches. The CDR3 has 17 amino acids. The CDR3 spells CASSLDVGTGEQETQYF. The CDR3 DNA follows: TGTGCCAGCAGCTTAGACGTGGGGACAGGGGAGCAAGAGACCCAGTACTTC.

The V call is TRBV30, the J call TRBJ2-7, with 7 bases matching TRBD1. The V and J ends lost 1 base and 4 bases, in that order; junction bases with no gene match: 10. Looked up from germline, CDR1 is GTSNPN and CDR2 is SVGIG (reference sequence). This CDR3 has 15 amino acids. CDR3 DNA: TGTGCCTGGAGTGCTCAGCAGGGGGTACTATACGAGCAGTACTTC. The encoded protein is CAWSAQQGVLYEQYF.

The V call is TRBV7-3, the J call TRBJ2-6, with D unclear. The germline V gene has CDR1 SGHTA and CDR2 FQGTGA. This CDR3 contains 14 residues. The V end was cut by 2 bases, the J end by 4 bases, with 6 bases between. The CDR3 DNA reads TGTGCCAGCAGCTTATATCCCGGGGCCAACGTCCTGACTTTC. It codes for CASSLYPGANVLTF.

The chain has TRBV7-2 and TRBJ2-7; TRBD1 matches 7 bases. The CDR3 sequence is 15 residues long. V dropped 6 bases and J dropped 0; count of bases not matched to a gene: 8. Germline CDR1 and CDR2: SGHTA and FQGNSA. CDR3 coding DNA: TGTGCCAGCAGTTCCGGGACAGATATCTCCTACGAGCAGTACTTC. This translates into CASSSGTDISYEQYF. Looking up the rest from reference TRBV7-2 and TRBJ2-7 gives the full variable domain: GAGVSQSPSNKVTEKGKDVELRCDPISGHTALYWYRQSLGQGLEFLIYFQGNSAPDKSGLPSDRFSAERTGGSVSTLTIQRTQQEDSAVYLCASSSGTDISYEQYFGPGTRLTVT.

The V gene is TRBV30, the J gene TRBJ2-3, with a weak D call TRBD2 (7 bases). Germline CDR1 is GTSNPN and CDR2 is SVGIG (reference sequence). This CDR3 has 16 residues. Trimming removed 0 bases at V and 6 bases at J, with 19 bases between. The DNA for the CDR3 is TGTGCCTGGAGTGTAGCTGGCGGGGGCCCTGTGGATACGCAGTATTTT. Amino acids: CAWSVAGGGPVDTQYF.

Here the CDR3 DNA reads TGTGCCAGCAGTTCCCTTAGCGGGAGGGTGCTCTACGAGCAGTACTTC. Translation: CASSSLSGRVLYEQYF. V usage is TRBV6-5 and J usage is TRBJ2-7; 11 bases are shared with TRBD2. This CDR3 comprises 16 residues. V lost 4 bases and J lost 3; bases outside the gene matches: 8. Germline V gene sequence: CDR1 MNHEY, CDR2 SVGAGI.

The chain combines TRBV5-4 with TRBJ2-7; D is unclear. CDR1 and CDR2 from the germline V gene are SGHNT and YYREEE (reference sequence). Trimming took 4 bases from V and 4 from J, leaving 12 bases between them. The CDR3 is 13 residues long. In DNA, the CDR3 is TGTGCCAGCAGCATCCTTCTCGGGTACGAGCAGTACTTC. Translation gives CASSILLGYEQYF.

This chain links TRBV27 with TRBJ1-5; D gene uncertain. The germline V gene encodes CDR1 MNHEY and CDR2 SMNVEV (reference sequence). The CDR3 has 15 amino acids. V dropped 1 base and J dropped 2 bases, with 9 bases sitting between them. The CDR3 bases are TGTGCCAGCAGTTTATTCACCGGGGGCAATCAGCCCCAGCATTTT. This sequence encodes CASSLFTGGNQPQHF.

The chain joins TRBV6-4 to TRBJ2-3, with TRBD2 matching 9 bases. CDR1 is MRHNA and CDR2 is SNTAGT in the germline V gene. V was clipped by 6 bases and J by 1 base; unmatched bases: 5. The CDR3 has 15 amino acids. CDR3 DNA: TGTGCCAGCAGCTTAGCGGGAGACGGCACAGATACGCAGTATTTT. It translates to CASSLAGDGTDTQYF.

This sequence joins TRBV7-3 and TRBJ1-2; a weak D match, TRBD1 (5 bases). Trimming removed 0 bases from V and 12 bases from J, with 17 bases in between. CDR1 is SGHTA and CDR2 is FQGTGA in the germline V gene. This CDR3 spans 14 amino acids. The CDR3 DNA reads as TGTGCCAGCAGCTTAACCTCGACGGCGGGGGAACACACCTTC. It yields the protein CASSLTSTAGEHTF.

This clone was detected once. V is TRBV10-3 and J is TRBJ2-3; D may be TRBD2 (6 bases). The CDR3 has 14 residues. Trimming took 8 bases from V and 0 from J, leaving 12 bases between them. Germline lookup yields CDR1 ENHRY and CDR2 SYGVKD. In nucleotides, the CDR3 is TGTGCCATCGGTCCGGGAGTGAGCACAGATACGCAGTATTTT. Translated, it gives CAIGPGVSTDTQYF.

This clone has a handful of counts. V is TRBV21-1 and J is TRBJ1-5; the D call in the table, TRBD1, was not verified against the DNA. TRBV21-1 is annotated as a pseudogene. This CDR3 comprises 19 residues. The CDR3 DNA is TGTGCCAGCAGCAAAGCAGTTACCCAGGGGGAAGTGGGCAATCAGCCCCAGCATTTT. It yields the protein CASSKAVTQGEVGNQPQHF.

This sequence joins TRBV28 and TRBJ2-3; D may be TRBD2 (6 bases). V gave up 5 bases and J gave up 1 base, with 19 bases separating them. This CDR3 spans 17 amino acids. The germline CDR1 and CDR2 sequences are MDHEN and SYDVKM. CDR3 sequence: CASSHTLGTGGTDTQYF. CDR3 coding DNA: TGTGCCAGCAGTCACACGCTCGGGACGGGGGGCACAGATACGCAGTATTTT.

This clone appeared a single time. At one of its ends the junction is not consistent with the germline gene, which may arise from a read error. The chain joins TRBV7-9 to TRBJ2-7; TRBD1 aligns across 9 bases. Germline CDR1 SEHNR, CDR2 FQNEAQ (reference sequence). This CDR3 has 15 residues. Here the CDR3 reads CSSSLGQGLPYEQYF. The CDR3 DNA sequence: TGTTCCAGCAGCTTGGGACAGGGACTTCCCTACGAGCAGTACTTC.

This clone turned up a few times. The chain links TRBV7-8 to TRBJ2-1; 11 nucleotides line up with TRBD2. V lost 0 bases to trimming and J lost 4 bases; unmatched junction nucleotides: 5. The CDR3 contains 17 residues. Germline V gene sequence: CDR1 SGHVS, CDR2 FQNEAQ. The CDR3 DNA reads TGTGCCAGCAGCTTAGCCACCTTAGCGGGAGGGTACAATGAGCAGTTCTTC. This sequence encodes CASSLATLAGGYNEQFF.

This chain connects TRBV29-1 to TRBJ2-7, with D unclear. The germline V gene encodes CDR1 SQVTM and CDR2 ANQGSEA. The length of the CDR3 is 12 residues. Trimming left V 5 bases short and J 2 bases short, with 10 bases between. The CDR3 DNA is TGCAGCGTTCTAATCGTTACCTACGAGCAGTACTTC. As protein: CSVLIVTYEQYF.

The V call is TRBV5-1, the J call TRBJ1-2; 7 nucleotides agree with TRBD1. Trimming at V came to 4 bases and at J to 4 bases, leaving 4 bases not matched to a gene. This CDR3 has 13 residues. Germline lookup yields CDR1 SGHRS and CDR2 YFSETQ. The CDR3 region has the DNA TGCGCCAGCAGCGCGGACAGGTCCTATGGCTACACCTTC. The encoded protein is CASSADRSYGYTF.